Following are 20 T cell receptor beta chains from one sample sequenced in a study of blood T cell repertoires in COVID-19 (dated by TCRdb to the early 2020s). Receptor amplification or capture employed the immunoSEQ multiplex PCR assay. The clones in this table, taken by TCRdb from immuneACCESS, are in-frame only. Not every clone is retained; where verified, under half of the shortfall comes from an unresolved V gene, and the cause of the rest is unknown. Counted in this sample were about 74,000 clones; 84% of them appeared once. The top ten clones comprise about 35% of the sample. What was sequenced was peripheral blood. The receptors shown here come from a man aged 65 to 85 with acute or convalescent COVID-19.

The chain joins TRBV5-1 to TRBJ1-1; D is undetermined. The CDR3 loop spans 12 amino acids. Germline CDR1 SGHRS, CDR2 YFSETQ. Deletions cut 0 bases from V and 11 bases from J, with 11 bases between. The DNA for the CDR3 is TGCGCCAGCAGCTTGGAGGCGGGGAGGGCTTTCTTT. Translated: CASSLEAGRAFF.

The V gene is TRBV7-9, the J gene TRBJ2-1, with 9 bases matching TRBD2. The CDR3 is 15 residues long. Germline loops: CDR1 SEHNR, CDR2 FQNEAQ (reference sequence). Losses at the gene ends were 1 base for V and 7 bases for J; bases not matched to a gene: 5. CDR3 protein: CASSLVAGGPNEQFF. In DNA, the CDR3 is TGTGCCAGCAGCTTAGTGGCGGGGGGGCCTAATGAGCAGTTCTTC.

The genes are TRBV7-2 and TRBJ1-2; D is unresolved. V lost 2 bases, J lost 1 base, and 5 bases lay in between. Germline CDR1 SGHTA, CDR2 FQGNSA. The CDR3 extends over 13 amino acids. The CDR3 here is CASSLPVNYGYTF. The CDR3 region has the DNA TGTGCCAGCAGCTTACCGGTTAACTATGGCTACACCTTC.

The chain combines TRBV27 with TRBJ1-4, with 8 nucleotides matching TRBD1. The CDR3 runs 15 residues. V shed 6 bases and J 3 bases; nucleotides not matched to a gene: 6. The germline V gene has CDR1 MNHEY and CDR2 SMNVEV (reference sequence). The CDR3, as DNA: TGTGCCAGCAGGCTGGACAGGGCGGCTAATGAAAAACTGTTTTTT. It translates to CASRLDRAANEKLFF.

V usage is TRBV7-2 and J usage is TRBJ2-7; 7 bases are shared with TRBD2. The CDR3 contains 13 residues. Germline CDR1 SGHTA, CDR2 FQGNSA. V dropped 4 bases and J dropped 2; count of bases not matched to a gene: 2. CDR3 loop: CASSSGGAYEQYF. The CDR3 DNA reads TGTGCCAGCAGCTCGGGGGGAGCCTACGAGCAGTACTTC. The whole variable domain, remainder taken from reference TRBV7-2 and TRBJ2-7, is GAGVSQSPSNKVTEKGKDVELRCDPISGHTALYWYRQSLGQGLEFLIYFQGNSAPDKSGLPSDRFSAERTGGSVSTLTIQRTQQEDSAVYLCASSSGGAYEQYFGPGTRLTVT.

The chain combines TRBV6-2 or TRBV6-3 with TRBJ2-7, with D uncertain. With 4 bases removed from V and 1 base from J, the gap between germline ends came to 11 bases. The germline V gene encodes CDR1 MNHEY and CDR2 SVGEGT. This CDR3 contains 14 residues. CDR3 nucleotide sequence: TGTGCCAGCAGTTTTGGGCAGACATCCTACGAGCAGTACTTC. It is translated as CASSFGQTSYEQYF.

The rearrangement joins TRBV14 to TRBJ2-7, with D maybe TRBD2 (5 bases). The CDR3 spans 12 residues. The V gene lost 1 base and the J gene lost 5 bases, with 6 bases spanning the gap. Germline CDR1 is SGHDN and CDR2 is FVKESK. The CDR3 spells CASSQGGDEQYF. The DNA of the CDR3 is TGTGCCAGCAGCCAAGGGGGAGACGAGCAGTACTTC.

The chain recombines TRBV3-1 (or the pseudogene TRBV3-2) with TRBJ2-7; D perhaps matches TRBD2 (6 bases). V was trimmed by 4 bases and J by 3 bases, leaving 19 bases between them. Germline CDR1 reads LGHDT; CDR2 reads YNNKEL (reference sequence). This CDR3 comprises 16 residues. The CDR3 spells CASSPRLAGSDYEQYF. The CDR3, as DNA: TGTGCCAGCAGCCCCCGGCTGGCGGGATCGGACTACGAGCAGTACTTC.

The CDR3 loop reads CASRITQATNEKLFF. The DNA for the CDR3 is TGCGCCAGCAGAATAACCCAGGCAACTAATGAAAAACTGTTTTTT. V gene TRBV5-1 combines with J gene TRBJ1-4, with D unresolved. Per germline, CDR1 SGHRS and CDR2 YFSETQ. Trimming took 5 bases from V and 0 from J, leaving 11 bases between them. The CDR3 has 15 amino acids. Drawing the rest from reference TRBV5-1 and TRBJ1-4, the complete variable domain is KAGVTQTPRYLIKTRGQQVTLSCSPISGHRSVSWYQQTPGQGLQFLFEYFSETQRNKGNFPGRFSGRQFSNSRSEMNVSTLELGDSALYLCASRITQATNEKLFFGSGTQLSVL.

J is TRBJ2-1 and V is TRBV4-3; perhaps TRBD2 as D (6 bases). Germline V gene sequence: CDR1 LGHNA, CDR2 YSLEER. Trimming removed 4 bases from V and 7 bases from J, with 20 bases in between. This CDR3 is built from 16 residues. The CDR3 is CASSLGGDFGPNEQFF. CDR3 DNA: TGCGCCAGCAGCCTCGGTGGGGACTTTGGGCCGAATGAGCAGTTCTTC.

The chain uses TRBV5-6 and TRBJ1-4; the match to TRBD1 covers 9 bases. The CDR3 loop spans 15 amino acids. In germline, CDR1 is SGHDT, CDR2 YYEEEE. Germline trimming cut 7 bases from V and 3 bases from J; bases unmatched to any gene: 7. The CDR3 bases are TGTGCCAGCCGGGAACAGGGGGCACCTAATGAAAAACTGTTTTTT. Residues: CASREQGAPNEKLFF.

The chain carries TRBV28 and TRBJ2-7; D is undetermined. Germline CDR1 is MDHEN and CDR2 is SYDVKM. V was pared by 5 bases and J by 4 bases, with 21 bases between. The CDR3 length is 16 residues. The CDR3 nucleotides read TGTGCCAGCAGTCCCATTAAGCCCCATCAAACTTACGAGCAGTACTTC. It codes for CASSPIKPHQTYEQYF.

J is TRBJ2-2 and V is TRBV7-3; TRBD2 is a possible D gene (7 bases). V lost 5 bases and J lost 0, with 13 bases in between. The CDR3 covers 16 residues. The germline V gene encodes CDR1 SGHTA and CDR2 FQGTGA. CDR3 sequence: CASSNRGAANTGELFF. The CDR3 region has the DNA TGTGCCAGCAGCAACCGGGGGGCCGCGAACACCGGGGAGCTGTTTTTT. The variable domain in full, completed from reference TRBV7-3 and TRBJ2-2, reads GAGVSQTPSNKVTEKGKYVELRCDPISGHTALYWYRQSLGQGPEFLIYFQGTGAADDSGLPNDRFFAVRPEGSVSTLKIQRTERGDSAVYLCASSNRGAANTGELFFGEGSRLTVL.

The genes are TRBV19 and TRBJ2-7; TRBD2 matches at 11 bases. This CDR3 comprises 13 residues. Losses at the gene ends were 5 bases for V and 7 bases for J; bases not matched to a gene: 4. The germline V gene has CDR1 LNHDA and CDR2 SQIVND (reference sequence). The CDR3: CASSATSGTEQYF. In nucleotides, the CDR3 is TGTGCCAGTAGTGCGACTAGCGGGACTGAGCAGTACTTC. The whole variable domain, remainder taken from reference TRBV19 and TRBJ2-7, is DGGITQSPKYLFRKEGQNVTLSCEQNLNHDAMYWYRQDPGQGLRLIYYSQIVNDFQKGDIAEGYSVSREKKESFPLTVTSAQKNPTAFYLCASSATSGTEQYFGPGTRLTVT.

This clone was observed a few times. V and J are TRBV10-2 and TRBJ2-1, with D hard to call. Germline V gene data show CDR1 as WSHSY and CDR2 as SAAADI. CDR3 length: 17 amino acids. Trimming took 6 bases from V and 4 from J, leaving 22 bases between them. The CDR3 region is CASSDPAARYGYNEQFF. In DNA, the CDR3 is TGCGCCAGCAGCGACCCGGCAGCGCGATATGGGTACAATGAGCAGTTCTTC.

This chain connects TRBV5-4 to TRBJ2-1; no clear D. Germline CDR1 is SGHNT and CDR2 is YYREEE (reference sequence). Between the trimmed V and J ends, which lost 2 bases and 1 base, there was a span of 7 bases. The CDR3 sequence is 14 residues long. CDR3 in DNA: TGTGCCAGCAGCTTTACAGAGTCCTACAATGAGCAGTTCTTC. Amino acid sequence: CASSFTESYNEQFF.

In DNA, the CDR3 is TGTGCCAGCAACAGGGATTACACCGGGGAGCTGTTTTTT. Its protein product is CASNRDYTGELFF. This chain connects TRBV2 to TRBJ2-2, with a tentative D call TRBD1 (6 bases). CDR3 length equals 13 residues. Between the trimmed V and J ends, which lost 7 bases and 3 bases, there was a span of 9 bases. CDR1 and CDR2 from the germline V gene are SNHLY and FYNNEI. Based on the CDR3 plus reference TRBV2 and TRBJ2-2, the full variable domain is EPEVTQTPSHQVTQMGQEVILRCVPISNHLYFYWYRQILGQKVEFLVSFYNNEISEKSEIFDDQFSVERPDGSNFTLKIRSTKLEDSAMYFCASNRDYTGELFFGEGSRLTVL.

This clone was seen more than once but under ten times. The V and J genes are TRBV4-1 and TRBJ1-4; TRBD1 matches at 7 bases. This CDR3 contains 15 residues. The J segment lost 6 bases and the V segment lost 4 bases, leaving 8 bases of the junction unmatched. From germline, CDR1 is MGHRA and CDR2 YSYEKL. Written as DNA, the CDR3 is TGCGCCAGCAGCCTGGGGCAGGGGGATTATGAAAAACTGTTTTTT. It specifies CASSLGQGDYEKLFF.

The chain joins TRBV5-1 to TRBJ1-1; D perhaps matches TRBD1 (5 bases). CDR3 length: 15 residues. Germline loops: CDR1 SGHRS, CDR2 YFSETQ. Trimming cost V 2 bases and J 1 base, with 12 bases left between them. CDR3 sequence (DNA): TGCGCCAGCAGCTTTTCCGGGGGTGGGAACACTGAAGCTTTCTTT. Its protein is CASSFSGGGNTEAFF.

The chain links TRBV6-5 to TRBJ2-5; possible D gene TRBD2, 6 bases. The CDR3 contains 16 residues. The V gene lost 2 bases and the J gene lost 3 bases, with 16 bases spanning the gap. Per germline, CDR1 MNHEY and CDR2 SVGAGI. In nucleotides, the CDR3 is TGTGCCAGCAGTTACGGCGGGACTCAAAAGGAAGAGACCCAGTACTTC. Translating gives CASSYGGTQKEETQYF.